This T cell receptor (beta chain) was found in a study of T cells in women clearing cervical HPV infection. This CDR3 is built from 14 residues. Trimming stripped 3 bases from V and 2 bases from J, with 10 bases between. Profiling relied on immunoSEQ multiplex PCR, and the TCRdb table lists in-frame clones only, not all of them. The sample totals around 20,000 clones. On this clone: The read falls 3 residues short of the CDR3 end, and the missing part is taken from the germline J gene.

Sequenced sample: blood buffy coat. The chain employs TRBV23-1 and TRBJ1-1; D is unresolved. TRBV23-1 is assigned to the ORF class and has an uncertain function. This TCR derives from a woman aged 18-69 years with a cervical HPV16 infection that either progressed to CIN3+ or cleared (not recorded which). Partial CDR3 DNA: TGCGCCAGCAGTCAGCGGGTCACTAACACTGAA. This codes for CASSQRVTNTE. The complete CDR3 protein is CASSQRVTNTEAFF.